This T cell receptor (beta chain) was sequenced in a study of blood T cell repertoires in COVID-19. Profiled with immunoSEQ multiplex PCR; TCRdb holds only in-frame clones, not every one. The sample records some 97,000 clones, approximately 86% being singletons. Germline loops: CDR1 SGHVS, CDR2 FNYEAQ. The CDR3 spans 16 residues. Between the trimmed V and J ends, which lost 5 bases and 0 bases, there was a span of 11 bases. The count of this clone is one. The sequence came from a woman between 50 and 59 years old who had recovered from COVID-19. V usage is TRBV7-6 and J usage is TRBJ2-6; D possibly corresponds to TRBD2 (5 bases). Specimen: PBMCs or T cells enriched from blood (not recorded which). DNA of the CDR3: TGTGCCAGCAGCGCAAGACGGGGCTCTGGGGCCAACGTCCTGACTTTC. This codes for CASSARRGSGANVLTF. Based on the CDR3 plus reference TRBV7-6 and TRBJ2-6, the full variable domain is GAGVSQSPRYKVTKRGQDVALRCDPISGHVSLYWYRQALGQGPEFLTYFNYEAQQDKSGLPNDRFSAERPEGSISTLTIQRTEQRDSAMYRCASSARRGSGANVLTFGAGSRLTVL.